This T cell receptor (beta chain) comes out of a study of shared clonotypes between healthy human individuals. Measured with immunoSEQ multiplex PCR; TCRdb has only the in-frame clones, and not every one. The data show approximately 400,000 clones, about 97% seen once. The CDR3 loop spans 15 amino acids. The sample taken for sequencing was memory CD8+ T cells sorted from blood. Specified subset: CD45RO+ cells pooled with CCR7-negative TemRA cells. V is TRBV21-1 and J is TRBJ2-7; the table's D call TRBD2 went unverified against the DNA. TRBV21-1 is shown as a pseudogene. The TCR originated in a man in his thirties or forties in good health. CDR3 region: CASSKAEEPPYEQYF. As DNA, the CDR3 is TGTGCCAGCAGCAAAGCCGAGGAACCCCCCTACGAGCAGTACTTC.